One sample yielded the 24 T cell receptor beta chains listed below, sequenced in a study of regulatory T cells in long-lasting Graves disease. Noted time point: persistent/refractory GD, antithyroid drugs over 5 years with positive TRAb. PBMCs were the source of the RNA used for TCR sequencing. Library construction for TCR beta used iRepertoire HTBI primers and Arm-PCR of CDR3 regions. TCRdb re-called the multiplex PCR reads with MiXCR, one entry per CDR3 protein. The sample consists of approximately 380,000 distinct CDR3 sequences, roughly 20% of them appearing once. The sample in question was peripheral blood mononuclear cells (PBMCs), obtained when the disease was refractory, from a patient treated with antithyroid drugs. Source of these receptors: a female donor with Graves disease.

This clonotype has just a few counts. The V call is TRBV11-2, the J call TRBJ1-6; maybe TRBD1 (6 bases). Germline V gene lookup returns CDR1 SGHAT and CDR2 FQNNGV. The CDR3 has 15 amino acids. Trimming removed 5 bases at V and 5 bases at J, with 13 bases between. CDR3 DNA: TGTGCCAGCAGCCCGGACAGTCAACATAATTCACCCCTCCACTTT. The encoded protein is CASSPDSQHNSPLHF.

This clonotype appeared many times. The gene calls are TRBV30 and TRBJ1-2; no definite D call. V dropped 0 bases and J dropped 3 bases, with 14 bases sitting between them. The length of the CDR3 is 15 residues. The germline V gene has CDR1 GTSNPN and CDR2 SVGIG (reference sequence). In DNA form, the CDR3 reads TGTGCCTGGAGTGTACTTGGAGCTCTATACTATGGCTACACCTTC. Its translation: CAWSVLGALYYGYTF.

This clonotype was counted only a few times. CDR3 protein: CASSVMRGGEKLFF. CDR3 bases: TGTGCCAGCAGTGTGATGAGGGGAGGGGAAAAACTGTTTTTT. This chain joins TRBV5-5 and TRBJ1-4, with TRBD1 as a possible D gene (5 bases). Trimming removed 5 bases from V and 8 bases from J, with 16 bases in between. The CDR3 is 14 amino acids. From germline, CDR1 is SGHKS and CDR2 YYEKEE (reference sequence).

This clonotype was recorded at least ten times. The V gene is TRBV11-2, the J gene TRBJ2-7; no reliable D call. Germline V gene lookup returns CDR1 SGHAT and CDR2 FQNNGV. The CDR3 consists of 14 residues. Trimming removed 0 bases at V and 1 base at J, with 7 bases between. In nucleotides, the CDR3 is TGTGCCAGCAGCTTAGAAATACTATCCTACGAGCAGTACTTC. Its translation: CASSLEILSYEQYF.

This clonotype was seen once. The rearrangement joins TRBV24-1 to TRBJ2-7; TRBD1 matches 9 bases. The ends lost 5 bases at V and 5 bases at J; junction bases unmatched: 6. The CDR3 loop spans 14 amino acids. Per the germline V gene, CDR1 is KGHDR and CDR2 is SFDVKD. The CDR3 sequence: CATSAWDRAHEQYF. DNA of the CDR3: TGTGCCACCAGTGCCTGGGACAGGGCCCACGAGCAGTACTTC.

The chain combines TRBV20-1 with TRBJ1-2, with D perhaps TRBD1 (6 bases). The CDR3 totals 14 residues. Trimming shortened V by 5 bases and J by 0 bases, and 13 bases separated the two germline ends. Looked up from germline, CDR1 is DFQATT and CDR2 is SNEGSKA (reference sequence). The CDR3 DNA reads TGCAGTGCTTTTGGCGGACAGTCTAACTATGGCTACACCTTC. It specifies CSAFGGQSNYGYTF.

This clonotype was seen a handful of times. The J gene is TRBJ2-7, the V gene TRBV6-5; D not resolved. There are 16 residues in the CDR3. The V gene's germline CDR1 is MNHEY and CDR2 SVGAGI. V was cut by 2 bases and J by 0 bases, with 14 bases left in between. CDR3 residues: CASSYDQSDISYEQYF. The CDR3 DNA sequence: TGTGCCAGCAGTTACGATCAATCTGACATCTCCTACGAGCAGTACTTC.

The chain joins TRBV10-3 to TRBJ1-5; no definite D call. V was clipped by 0 bases and J by 6 bases, with 6 bases between them. The germline CDR1 and CDR2 sequences are ENHRY and SYGVKD. This CDR3 contains 13 residues. The CDR3 DNA follows: TGTGCCATCAGTGAGTCGACTCTTCAGCCCCAGCATTTT. Its translation is CAISESTLQPQHF.

This clonotype was recorded at least ten times. V is TRBV6-1 and J is TRBJ1-2; a weak D match, TRBD1 (5 bases). This CDR3 spans 15 amino acids. V lost 3 bases, J lost 8 bases, and 19 bases lay in between. The germline gives CDR1 MNHNS, CDR2 SASEGT. CDR3 in amino acids: CASSEGLGERRGYTF. The CDR3 bases are TGTGCCAGCAGTGAGGGACTGGGGGAGCGAAGAGGCTACACCTTC.

This clonotype was seen more than once but under ten times. The J gene is TRBJ1-6, the V gene TRBV20-1, with D perhaps TRBD1 (5 bases). The CDR3 is made up of 13 amino acids. Trimming stripped 6 bases from V and 7 bases from J, with 13 bases between. Looked up from germline, CDR1 is DFQATT and CDR2 is SNEGSKA (reference sequence). This CDR3 is CSAGTSRNSPLHF. The CDR3 DNA follows: TGCAGTGCGGGGACTTCGCGGAATTCACCCCTCCACTTT.

This clonotype was seen a few times. This chain connects TRBV12-5 to TRBJ2-3; a possible D gene is TRBD2 (7 bases). Deletions cut 1 base from V and 7 bases from J, with 18 bases between. This CDR3 comprises 16 residues. Germline V gene data show CDR1 as LGHNT and CDR2 as FRNRAP. CDR3 sequence: CASGLEGGGRMNTQYF. The CDR3 DNA reads as TGTGCTAGTGGTTTGGAGGGCGGGGGCCGCATGAATACGCAGTATTTT. Combining the CDR3 with reference TRBV12-5 and TRBJ2-3 gives the whole variable domain DARVTQTPRHKVTEMGQEVTMRCQPILGHNTVFWYRQTMMQGLELLAYFRNRAPLDDSGMPKDRFSAEMPDATLATLKIQPSEPRDSAVYFCASGLEGGGRMNTQYFGPGTRLTVL.

This chain links TRBV28 with TRBJ2-2, with 7 bases matching TRBD1. The CDR3 has 16 residues. The V and J ends lost 2 bases and 4 bases, in that order; junction bases with no gene match: 7. Germline V lookup: CDR1 MDHEN, CDR2 SYDVKM. DNA for the CDR3: TGTGCCAGCAGTTTACATTCGACAGGGTTCACCGGGGAGCTGTTTTTT. The encoded protein is CASSLHSTGFTGELFF.

There are many counts of this clonotype. The chain is built from TRBV12-3 or TRBV12-4 and TRBJ1-1, with TRBD1 matching 7 bases. CDR3 length: 16 residues. Germline trimming cut 3 bases from V and 1 base from J; bases unmatched to any gene: 8. The DNA of the CDR3 is TGTGCCAGCAGTTTCGGACAGGAGAGAGGGAACACTGAAGCTTTCTTT. It translates to CASSFGQERGNTEAFF.

The rearrangement links TRBV15 to TRBJ2-1; 14 bases align to TRBD2. The junction had 9 bases not matched to a gene; V was cut back by 4 bases and J by 7 bases. The CDR3 length is 17 residues. Germline CDR1 is LNHNV and CDR2 is YYDKDF (reference sequence). CDR3 sequence: CATSNGTSGSHRNEQFF. CDR3 bases: TGTGCCACCAGCAACGGGACTAGCGGGAGCCATCGGAATGAGCAGTTCTTC. Using reference TRBV15 and TRBJ2-1 for the parts outside the CDR3, the full variable domain is DAMVIQNPRYQVTQFGKPVTLSCSQTLNHNVMYWYQQKSSQAPKLLFHYYDKDFNNEADTPDNFQSRRPNTSFCFLDIRSPGLGDTAMYLCATSNGTSGSHRNEQFFGPGTRLTVL.

V usage is TRBV7-9 and J usage is TRBJ1-1; tentative D call: TRBD1 (5 bases). The length of the CDR3 is 17 residues. CDR1 is SEHNR, CDR2 FQNEAQ, per germline (reference sequence). Trimming took off 10 bases at V and 0 bases at J, with 24 bases between the two ends. This chain's CDR3 is CAILLRQPLTLNTEAFF. CDR3 bases: TGTGCCATCCTACTCCGACAGCCCCTGACATTGAACACTGAAGCTTTCTTT.

The table lists this clonotype with a count of one. V and J are TRBV29-1 and TRBJ2-1; 7 bases line up with TRBD1. This CDR3 has 14 residues. The trim removed 4 bases at V and 5 bases at J, leaving 8 bases unmatched. The germline gives CDR1 SQVTM, CDR2 ANQGSEA. CDR3 residues: CSVVSRDRNNEQFF. CDR3 sequence (DNA): TGCAGCGTTGTATCCCGGGACAGAAACAATGAGCAGTTCTTC.

The chain recombines TRBV28 with TRBJ2-7; TRBD2 agrees at 13 bases. CDR3 length: 15 amino acids. CDR1 MDHEN and CDR2 SYDVKM come from the germline V gene. V lost 5 bases and J lost 3; bases outside the gene matches: 4. The CDR3: CASSIGTSGIYEQYF. CDR3 DNA sequence: TGTGCCAGCAGTATCGGGACTAGCGGGATCTACGAGCAGTACTTC. Combining the CDR3 with reference TRBV28 and TRBJ2-7 gives the whole variable domain DVKVTQSSRYLVKRTGEKVFLECVQDMDHENMFWYRQDPGLGLRLIYFSYDVKMKEKGDIPEGYSVSREKKERFSLILESASTNQTSMYLCASSIGTSGIYEQYFGPGTRLTVT.

This clonotype came up many times. The genes are TRBV20-1 and TRBJ2-5; D gene uncertain. The CDR3 length is 13 residues. The V end lost 6 bases, the J end lost 1 base, and 12 bases lay between the germline ends. Germline loops: CDR1 DFQATT, CDR2 SNEGSKA (reference sequence). CDR3 bases: TGCAGTGCCTCCCGATCGGGCCAAGAGACCCAGTACTTC. Translated: CSASRSGQETQYF.

The V call is TRBV7-2, the J call TRBJ2-5; unclear D gene. Germline V gene data show CDR1 as SGHTA and CDR2 as FQGNSA. The CDR3 consists of 15 residues. The germline V and J ends were trimmed by 1 base and 4 bases, with 13 bases remaining between them. In DNA, the CDR3 is TGTGCCAGCAGCTTAGGACTTTATATGTTAGAGACCCAGTACTTC. Its translation: CASSLGLYMLETQYF.

This clonotype appeared a few times. The rearrangement uses TRBV20-1 and TRBJ2-2; 11 nucleotides align to TRBD2. Per germline, CDR1 DFQATT and CDR2 SNEGSKA (reference sequence). The CDR3 runs 16 residues. V shed 6 bases, J shed 1 base, and the junction held 7 bases outside the gene matches. The CDR3 region has the DNA TGCAGTGCCGACAAAACTAGCGGGAGGAACACCGGGGAGCTGTTTTTT. This gives the protein CSADKTSGRNTGELFF.

This clonotype occurred a few times. This chain links TRBV20-1 with TRBJ2-7, with TRBD1 matching over 8 bases. Germline V gene lookup returns CDR1 DFQATT and CDR2 SNEGSKA (reference sequence). Losses at the gene ends were 3 bases for V and 4 bases for J; bases not matched to a gene: 8. The CDR3 has 14 amino acids. The CDR3 DNA sequence: TGCAGTGCTAGCGAGGTCAACAGGGGGTACGAGCAGTACTTC. Translation: CSASEVNRGYEQYF.

This clonotype was observed a few times. The rearrangement uses TRBV7-2 and TRBJ2-5; unclear D gene. The CDR3 loop spans 14 amino acids. Deletions cut 2 bases from V and 1 base from J, with 8 bases between. Germline V gene data show CDR1 as SGHTA and CDR2 as FQGNSA. The CDR3 sequence is CASSLWLTQETQYF. The CDR3 nucleotides are TGTGCCAGCAGCTTATGGCTCACCCAAGAGACCCAGTACTTC.

This chain uses TRBV19 with TRBJ2-6, with D unresolved. Germline CDR1 and CDR2: LNHDA and SQIVND (reference sequence). This CDR3 spans 16 amino acids. V was trimmed by 0 bases and J by 0 bases, leaving 6 bases between them. This CDR3 reads CASSIDFNSGANVLTF. The DNA of the CDR3 is TGTGCCAGTAGTATAGATTTTAACTCTGGGGCCAACGTCCTGACTTTC.

The chain couples TRBV7-2 to TRBJ2-2, with D possibly matching TRBD1 (5 bases). Trimming took off 5 bases at V and 8 bases at J, with 12 bases between the two ends. Germline-derived CDR1 and CDR2 are SGHTA and FQGNSA. CDR3 length equals 13 residues. The CDR3 region is CASSAGSRGELFF. In DNA form, the CDR3 reads TGTGCCAGCAGCGCAGGGTCCCGGGGGGAGCTGTTTTTT. Full variable domain (outside the CDR3, taken from reference TRBV7-2 and TRBJ2-2): GAGVSQSPSNKVTEKGKDVELRCDPISGHTALYWYRQSLGQGLEFLIYFQGNSAPDKSGLPSDRFSAERTGGSVSTLTIQRTQQEDSAVYLCASSAGSRGELFFGEGSRLTVL.